A selection of T cell receptor beta chains follows, all from one sample in a study of T cells in Graves' hyperthyroidism and ophthalmopathy. TCRdb reanalysed the multiplex PCR reads using MiXCR and keeps one entry per CDR3 protein. The table lists about 500,000 distinct CDR3 sequences, 16% of them singletons. The specimen was blood. The receptors were sampled from a woman aged 18-30 years with Graves' hyperthyroidism. The CDR3 runs from the conserved cysteine through the conserved F or W. The order of the fields is D gene, clone size, J gene, V gene, CDR3 DNA, CDR3 protein. A D gene is named only where the DNA matches it firmly. Clone size is stated in some rows and not others, as once, few, many or a class when expanded.

TRBD2 | many | TRBJ2-3 | TRBV30 | TGTGCCTGGAGTGTGGTTGCGGGGGAGCAGTATTTT | CAWSVVAGEQYF
TRBD1 | many | TRBJ1-2 | TRBV7-8 | TGTGCCAGCAGCATGCAGGGGGCGCATGGCTACACCTTC | CASSMQGAHGYTF
TRBD1 | NA | TRBJ2-4 | TRBV10-3 | TGTGCCATCAGTGGGACAGGGACAAACATTCAGTACTTC | CAISGTGTNIQYF
TRBD1 | many | TRBJ2-7 | TRBV6-5 | TGTGCCAGCAGTTACGGGACAGGGCCCTACGAGCAGTACTTC | CASSYGTGPYEQYF
TRBD2 | many | TRBJ2-3 | TRBV27 | TGTGCCAGCAGTTTATACGGGGGGGGCTCGGGGGTTAGGGCAGATACGCAGTATTTT | CASSLYGGGSGVRADTQYF
NA | NA | TRBJ1-5 | TRBV9 | TGTGCCAGCAGCGAGGGGCTCAGCAATCAGCCCCAGCATTTT | CASSEGLSNQPQHF
TRBD1 | NA | TRBJ2-7 | TRBV5-1 | TGCGCCAGCAGCTTGGTCGGTGGGACCGGGACAGCCTTCGAGCAGTGCTTC | CASSLVGGTGTAFEQCF
TRBD1 | NA | TRBJ1-2 | TRBV7-9 | TGTGCCAGCAGCGCTGGGGGACAGGGGTATGGCTACACCTTC | CASSAGGQGYGYTF
NA | NA | TRBJ1-6 | TRBV27 | TGTGCCAGCAGTACGCGATACCGGACAGACGCTATATTCTCCTATAATTCACCCCTCCACTTT | CASSTRYRTDAIFSYNSPLHF
TRBD2 | few | TRBJ2-7 | TRBV10-3 | TGTGCCATCAATATACCGGGACTAGCGGGGCACCGCGCACCCTACGAGCAGTACTTC | CAINIPGLAGHRAPYEQYF
NA | NA | TRBJ2-7 | TRBV7-2 | TGTGCCAGCAGCTCGGGAGGACAGAGCTACGAGCAGTACTTC | CASSSGGQSYEQYF
TRBD2 | many | TRBJ2-7 | TRBV2 | TGTGCCGGAGGACTAGCTCGTTCCTACGAGCAGTACTTC | CAGGLARSYEQYF
NA | many | TRBJ2-1 | TRBV13 | TGTGCCAGCAGCTCACCGAGGAATGAGCAGTTCTTC | CASSSPRNEQFF